A selection of T cell receptor beta chains follows, all from one sample in a study of blood T cells in healthy people across ages. MiXCR was run by TCRdb on the 5' RACE reads, yielding one entry per CDR3 protein. The sample contains 1.4 million or so distinct CDR3 sequences, approximately 42% of which appear only once. The sequenced sample consisted of blood. The receptor set was obtained from a woman aged 18-29 years in good health. Both conserved end residues are part of each CDR3. Fields, in order: CDR3 protein, CDR3 DNA, clone size, V gene, J gene, D gene. D genes are given only for firm matches. Rows give clone size only sometimes, using once, few, many, or a class for an expanded clone.

CSVIAGATYEQYF	TGCAGTGTTATAGCGGGGGCTACCTACGAGCAGTACTTC	-	TRBV20-1	TRBJ2-7	TRBD2
CASSLDPGLAVGQYYTGELFF	TGTGCCAGCAGTTTAGACCCGGGACTAGCGGTGGGTCAATACTACACCGGGGAGCTGTTTTTT	-	TRBV12-3/TRBV12-4	TRBJ2-2	TRBD2
CSVELQGSAGELFF	TGCAGCGTTGAATTACAGGGATCCGCCGGGGAGCTGTTTTTT	-	TRBV29-1	TRBJ2-2	-
CASSFGTANYGYTF	TGTGCCAGCAGTTTCGGGACGGCTAACTATGGCTACACCTTC	many	TRBV12-3/TRBV12-4	TRBJ1-2	-
CASLRDGETQYF	TGTGCCAGCTTAAGAGATGGGGAGACCCAGTACTTC	-	TRBV18	TRBJ2-5	-
CAIGVMDNEQFF	TGTGCCATAGGGGTGATGGACAATGAGCAGTTCTTC	-	TRBV10-3	TRBJ2-1	-
CASRSGQDNTGELFF	TGCGCCAGCAGGTCGGGACAGGATAACACCGGGGAGCTGTTTTTT	few	TRBV5-1	TRBJ2-2	TRBD1
CASSLAGSQLFF	TGTGCCAGCAGCTTAGCGGGCAGCCAGCTGTTTTTT	-	TRBV7-8	TRBJ1-4	-
CSVANELRVYTEAFF	TGCAGCGTCGCAAACGAATTGAGGGTCTACACTGAAGCTTTCTTT	few	TRBV29-1	TRBJ1-1	-
CASSQDNLAGAAAELFF	TGCGCCAGCAGCCAAGATAACCTAGCGGGGGCCGCAGCTGAGCTGTTTTTT	few	TRBV4-3	TRBJ2-2	TRBD2
CASSFQLAGVTDTQYF	TGTGCCAGCAGCTTTCAACTAGCGGGAGTGACAGATACGCAGTATTTT	-	TRBV7-2	TRBJ2-3	TRBD2
CASSFSPEGTDTQYF	TGTGCCAGCAGTTTTTCTCCCGAGGGCACAGATACGCAGTATTTT	-	TRBV12-3/TRBV12-4	TRBJ2-3	-
CAWRPKTFDGTEAFF	TGTGCCTGGAGACCTAAGACGTTCGACGGCACTGAAGCTTTCTTT	few	TRBV30	TRBJ1-1	-
CASSLFKGTGDGYTF	TGTGCCAGCAGCTTATTTAAGGGTACCGGCGATGGCTACACCTTC	-	TRBV7-2	TRBJ1-2	-
CATSDPQEGRTDTQYF	TGTGCCACCAGTGATCCGCAGGAGGGCCGAACAGATACGCAGTATTTT	-	TRBV24-1	TRBJ2-3	-
CSVKSTNYGYTF	TGCAGCGTTAAGTCCACTAACTATGGCTACACCTTC	many	TRBV29-1	TRBJ1-2	-
CASSQQLEVVETQYF	TGTGCCAGCAGCCAACAACTAGAGGTGGTAGAGACCCAGTACTTC	-	TRBV3-1	TRBJ2-5	-
CASSQAMGGGTDTQYF	TGTGCCAGCAGCCAGGCGATGGGCGGGGGGACAGATACGCAGTATTTT	few	TRBV11-2	TRBJ2-3	TRBD2
CASSPLRLLSTDTQYF	TGTGCCAGCAGTCCTCTCAGGCTACTAAGCACAGATACGCAGTATTTT	few	TRBV12-3/TRBV12-4	TRBJ2-3	-
CASRPGTSWLNEQFF	TGTGCCAGCAGGCCCGGGACTAGCTGGTTGAATGAGCAGTTCTTC	-	TRBV28	TRBJ2-1	TRBD2
CSARDQGKTANVLTF	TGCAGTGCTAGGGACCAGGGGAAAACGGCCAACGTCCTGACTTTC	-	TRBV20-1	TRBJ2-6	-
CASRSLRGRHNEQFF	TGTGCCAGCAGGAGTCTGAGGGGGAGACACAATGAGCAGTTCTTC	-	TRBV11-2	TRBJ2-1	-